These T cell receptor beta chains were read from a single sample in a study of shared clonotypes between healthy human individuals. The table came from immunoSEQ multiplex PCR; TCRdb's copy has only in-frame clones and leaves some out. The data show about 1.1 million clones, around three quarters seen once. Material for sequencing was memory CD4+ T cells from PBMCs. These receptors were taken from a man aged 18 to 29 in good health. Some clones in this sample may be carry-over from other donors' samples. Both conserved end residues are part of each CDR3. Fields, in order: J gene, D gene, V gene, clone size, CDR3 DNA, CDR3 protein. A D gene is named only where the DNA matches it firmly. Clone size is given for some rows only: seen once, a few or many times, or a class if the clone is expanded.

TRBJ1-4 . TRBV7-9 few TGTGCCAGCAGCCGCGCAGGGGATTCATGGGAAAAACTGTTTTTT CASSRAGDSWEKLFF
TRBJ2-1 TRBD2 TRBV28 . TGTGCCAGCACCGGGACTAGCAATGGGGATGAGCAGTTCTTC CASTGTSNGDEQFF
TRBJ1-2 . TRBV7-9 . TGTGCCAGCAGCTTAGGCAGCCACGGAGGCTACACCTTC CASSLGSHGGYTF
TRBJ2-1 . TRBV7-2 . TGTGCCAGCAGCATAGACAGGTATTCCTACAATGAGCAGTTCTTC CASSIDRYSYNEQFF
TRBJ1-2 . TRBV29-1 . TGCAGCGGGTCGTGGGGGGCGGGTGGCTACACCTTC CSGSWGAGGYTF
TRBJ2-3 . TRBV27 few TGTGCCAGCTTCAGCCCTAGGGGGGGGCGCCGGGGGACGCAGTATTTT CASFSPRGGRRGTQYF
TRBJ1-3 . TRBV30 . TGTGCCTGGAGTGTGGAAGGGGGAAACACCATATATTTT CAWSVEGGNTIYF
TRBJ2-2 TRBD2 TRBV7-6 . TGTGCCAGCAGCTTAGTTGGCGGGAGGCAAACCGGGGAGCTGTTTTTT CASSLVGGRQTGELFF
TRBJ2-2 . TRBV27 . TGTGCCAGCAGGCCGGCGGCGAACACCGGGGAGCTGTTTTTT CASRPAANTGELFF
TRBJ2-1 . TRBV6-5 . TGTGCCAGCAGTTACTCGAATAGTCGGGCTTACAATGAGCAGTTCTTC CASSYSNSRAYNEQFF
TRBJ1-5 . TRBV28 . TGTGCCAGCAGTTTGCTGGGGCAGCCCCAGCATTTT CASSLLGQPQHF
TRBJ2-5 . TRBV5-4 once TGTGCCAGCAGCTTTCGTGATCGGGACTGGCAAGAGACCCAGTACTTC CASSFRDRDWQETQYF
TRBJ2-7 . TRBV5-1 . TGCGCCAGCAGCGCCAGGGAGCGACTAGGCGAGCAGTACTTC CASSARERLGEQYF
TRBJ2-2 . TRBV27 . TGTGCCAGCACCTCTCCCGTGTCCGGGGAGCTGTTTTTT CASTSPVSGELFF
TRBJ1-1 . TRBV9 . TGTGCCAGCAGCGTACGGGCGGAGGGGTATGAAGCTTTCTTT CASSVRAEGYEAFF
TRBJ1-2 . TRBV10-3 once TGTGCCATCATGGGAGGGAGGGGTGAATACTATGGCTACACCTTC CAIMGGRGEYYGYTF
TRBJ2-2 . TRBV6-1 . TGTGCCAGCAGCCCTGCAGGGACCGGGGAGCTGTTTTTT CASSPAGTGELFF
TRBJ2-7 . TRBV19 . TGTGCCAGTAGTATTCGGGGAACCCTGACCTACGAGCAGTACTTC CASSIRGTLTYEQYF
TRBJ2-7 . TRBV13 few TGTGCCAGCAGCTTATCAACAGACTACGAGCAGTACTTC CASSLSTDYEQYF
TRBJ1-5 . TRBV7-8 . TGTGCCAGCAGCTTAAGTTTTCAGCCCCAGCATTTT CASSLSFQPQHF
TRBJ2-7 TRBD2 TRBV25-1 once TGTGCCAGCAGTGAGCCGGGAGGGCTCTACGAGCAGTACTTC CASSEPGGLYEQYF
TRBJ2-1 . TRBV7-9 . TGTGCCAGCAGCTTACTGGAAACCTACAATGAGCAGTTCTTC CASSLLETYNEQFF
TRBJ2-7 TRBD1 TRBV5-1 . TGCGCCAGCAGCTGGACAGGGCCTCGAGAGCAGTACTTC CASSWTGPREQYF
TRBJ1-2 TRBD1 TRBV2 . TGTGCCAGCAGTGTCCGGAGACAGGGGCAGGACTCTGGCTACACCTTC CASSVRRQGQDSGYTF
TRBJ1-4 TRBD1 TRBV6-6 . TGTGCCAGCAGTAACCGACAGGGGAATGAAAAACTGTTTTTT CASSNRQGNEKLFF
TRBJ2-2 . TRBV29-1 . TGCAGCGCGTCTCTAGGGAGTAGCAACACCGGGGAGCTGTTTTTT CSASLGSSNTGELFF
TRBJ2-3 TRBD2 TRBV5-1 few TGCGCCGGCAGCTTGTGGCGGGAGGCAGATACGCAGTATTTT CAGSLWREADTQYF
TRBJ1-1 . TRBV27 . TGTGCCAGCAGTTTAGACGGCGGTTCCACTGAAGCTTTCTTT CASSLDGGSTEAFF
TRBJ2-7 . TRBV28 few TGTGCCAGCAGTTTGGGCGGGCAGGGCACCTACGAGCAGTACTTC CASSLGGQGTYEQYF